This TCR beta chain was obtained from a study of T-cell memory formation after mild COVID-19. Each CDR3 protein is one row after TCRdb ran MiXCR on the 5' RACE reads. The sample holds approximately 300,000 distinct CDR3 sequences, just under 20% seen once. This clonotype turned up a few times. This CDR3 region has 16 residues. The source of this sequence is a man aged 18 to 29 who had mild COVID-19 (a few samples of this study predate the infection). Cell type and time point are not known. The chain employs TRBV21-1 and TRBJ1-5. TRBV21-1 is a documented pseudogene. The sequencing sample was made of PBMCs or a T cell subset sorted from them (not recorded which). The CDR3 reads CASGPEGARSNQPQHF. DNA of the CDR3: TGTGCCAGCGGCCCCGAGGGAGCCAGAAGCAATCAGCCCCAGCATTTT.